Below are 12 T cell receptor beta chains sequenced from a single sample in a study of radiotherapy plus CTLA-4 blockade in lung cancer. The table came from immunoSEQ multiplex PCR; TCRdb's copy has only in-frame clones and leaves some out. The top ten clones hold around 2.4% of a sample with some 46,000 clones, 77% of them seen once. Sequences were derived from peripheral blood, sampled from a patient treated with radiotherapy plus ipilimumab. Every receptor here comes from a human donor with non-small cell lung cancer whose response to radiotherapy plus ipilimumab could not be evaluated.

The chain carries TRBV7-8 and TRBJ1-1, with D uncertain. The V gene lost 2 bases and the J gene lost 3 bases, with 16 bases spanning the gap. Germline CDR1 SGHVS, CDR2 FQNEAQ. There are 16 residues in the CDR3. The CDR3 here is CASSLSVSLRDTEAFF. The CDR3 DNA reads TGTGCCAGCAGCTTATCGGTTAGCCTGAGGGACACTGAAGCTTTCTTT.

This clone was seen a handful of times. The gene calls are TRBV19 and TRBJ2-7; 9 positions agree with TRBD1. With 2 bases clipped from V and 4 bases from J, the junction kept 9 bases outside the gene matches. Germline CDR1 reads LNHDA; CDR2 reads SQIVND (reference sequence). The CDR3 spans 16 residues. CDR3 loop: CASSIYEGTGWYEQYF. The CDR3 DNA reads TGTGCCAGTAGTATATACGAAGGGACAGGGTGGTACGAGCAGTACTTC.

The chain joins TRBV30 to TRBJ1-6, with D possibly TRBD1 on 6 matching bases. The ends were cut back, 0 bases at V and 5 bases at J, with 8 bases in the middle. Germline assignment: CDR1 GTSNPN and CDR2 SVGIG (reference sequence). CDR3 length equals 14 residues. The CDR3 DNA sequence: TGTGCCTGGAGTGTGGGACAAGATAATTCACCCCTCCACTTT. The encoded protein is CAWSVGQDNSPLHF. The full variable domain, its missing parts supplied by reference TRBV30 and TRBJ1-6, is SQTIHQWPATLVQPVGSPLSLECTVEGTSNPNLYWYRQAAGRGLQLLFYSVGIGQISSEVPQNLSASRPQDRQFILSSKKLLLSDSGFYLCAWSVGQDNSPLHFGNGTRLTVT.

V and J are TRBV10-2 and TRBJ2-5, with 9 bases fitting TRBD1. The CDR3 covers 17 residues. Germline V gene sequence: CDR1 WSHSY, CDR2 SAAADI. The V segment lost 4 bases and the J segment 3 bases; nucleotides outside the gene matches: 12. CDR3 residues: CASSAPGTGIDEETQYF. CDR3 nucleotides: TGCGCCAGCAGTGCACCCGGGACAGGGATTGACGAAGAGACCCAGTACTTC.

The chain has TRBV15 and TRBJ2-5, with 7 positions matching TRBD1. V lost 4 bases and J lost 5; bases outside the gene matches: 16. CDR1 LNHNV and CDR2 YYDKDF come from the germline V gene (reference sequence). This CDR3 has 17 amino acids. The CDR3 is CATSNPTGAAREETQYF. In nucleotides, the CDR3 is TGTGCCACCAGCAACCCAACAGGGGCGGCCAGGGAGGAGACCCAGTACTTC. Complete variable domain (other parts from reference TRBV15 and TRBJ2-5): DAMVIQNPRYQVTQFGKPVTLSCSQTLNHNVMYWYQQKSSQAPKLLFHYYDKDFNNEADTPDNFQSRRPNTSFCFLDIRSPGLGDTAMYLCATSNPTGAAREETQYFGPGTRLLVL.

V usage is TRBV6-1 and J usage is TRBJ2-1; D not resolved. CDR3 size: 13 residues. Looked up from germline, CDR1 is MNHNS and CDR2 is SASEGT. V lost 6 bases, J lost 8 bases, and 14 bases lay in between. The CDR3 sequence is CASRRGSPDEQFF. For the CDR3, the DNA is TGTGCCAGCAGGCGAGGTTCTCCGGATGAGCAGTTCTTC.

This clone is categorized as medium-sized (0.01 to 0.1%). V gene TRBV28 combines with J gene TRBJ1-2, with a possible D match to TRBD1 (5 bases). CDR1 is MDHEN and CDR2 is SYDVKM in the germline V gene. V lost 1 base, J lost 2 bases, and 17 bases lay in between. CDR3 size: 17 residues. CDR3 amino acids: CASSLSSPTRQNYGYTF. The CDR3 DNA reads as TGTGCCAGCAGTTTATCCTCCCCTACGCGACAGAACTATGGCTACACCTTC.

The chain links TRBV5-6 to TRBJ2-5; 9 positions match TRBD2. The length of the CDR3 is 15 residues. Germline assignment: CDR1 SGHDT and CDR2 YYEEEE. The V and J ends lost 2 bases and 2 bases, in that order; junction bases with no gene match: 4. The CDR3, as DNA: TGTGCCAGCAGCTTTTCAAGCGGGGGGCAAGAGACCCAGTACTTC. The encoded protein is CASSFSSGGQETQYF. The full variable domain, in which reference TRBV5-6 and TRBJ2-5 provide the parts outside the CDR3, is DAGVTQSPTHLIKTRGQQVTLRCSPKSGHDTVSWYQQALGQGPQFIFQYYEEEERQRGNFPDRFSGHQFPNYSSELNVNALLLGDSALYLCASSFSSGGQETQYFGPGTRLLVL.

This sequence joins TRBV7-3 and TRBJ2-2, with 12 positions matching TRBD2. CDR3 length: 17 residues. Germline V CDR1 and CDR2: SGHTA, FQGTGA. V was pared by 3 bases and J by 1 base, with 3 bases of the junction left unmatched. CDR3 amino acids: CASSFGTSGLNTGELFF. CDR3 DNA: TGTGCCAGCAGCTTTGGGACTAGCGGGCTGAACACCGGGGAGCTGTTTTTT.

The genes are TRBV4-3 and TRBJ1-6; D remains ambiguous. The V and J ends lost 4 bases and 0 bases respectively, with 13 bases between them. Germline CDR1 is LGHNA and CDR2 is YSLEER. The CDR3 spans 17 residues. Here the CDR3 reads CASSPTLQSSYNSPLHF. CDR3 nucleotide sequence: TGCGCCAGCAGCCCGACTCTCCAGAGCTCCTATAATTCACCCCTCCACTTT.

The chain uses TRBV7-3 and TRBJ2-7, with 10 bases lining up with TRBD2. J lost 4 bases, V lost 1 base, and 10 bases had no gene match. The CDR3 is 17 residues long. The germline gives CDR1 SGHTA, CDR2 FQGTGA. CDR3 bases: TGTGCCAGCAGCTTAAGTGGGGTGTCTAGCGGGAGTTACGAGCAGTACTTC. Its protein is CASSLSGVSSGSYEQYF.

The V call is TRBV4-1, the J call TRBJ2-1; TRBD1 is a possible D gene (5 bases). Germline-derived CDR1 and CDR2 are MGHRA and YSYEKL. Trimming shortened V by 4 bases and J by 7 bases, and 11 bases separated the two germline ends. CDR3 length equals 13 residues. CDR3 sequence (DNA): TGCGCCAGCAGCCGAAACAAGGGGAATGAGCAGTTCTTC. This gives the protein CASSRNKGNEQFF.